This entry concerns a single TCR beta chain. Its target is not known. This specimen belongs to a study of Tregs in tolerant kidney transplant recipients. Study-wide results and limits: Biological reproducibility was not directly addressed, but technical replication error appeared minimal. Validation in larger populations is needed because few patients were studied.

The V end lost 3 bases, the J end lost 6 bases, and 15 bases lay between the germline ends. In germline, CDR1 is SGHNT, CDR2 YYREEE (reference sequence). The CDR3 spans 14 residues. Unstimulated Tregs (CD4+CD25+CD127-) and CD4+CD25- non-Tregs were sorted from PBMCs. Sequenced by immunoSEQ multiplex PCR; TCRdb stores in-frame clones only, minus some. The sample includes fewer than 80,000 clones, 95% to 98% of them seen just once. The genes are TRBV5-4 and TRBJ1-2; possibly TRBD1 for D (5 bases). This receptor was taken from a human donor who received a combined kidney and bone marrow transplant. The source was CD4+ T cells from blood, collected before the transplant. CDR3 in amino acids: CASSWGTKVDGYTF. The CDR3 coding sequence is TGTGCCAGCAGCTGGGGGACTAAAGTTGATGGCTACACCTTC.